These T cell receptor beta chains were read from a single sample in a study of blood T cell repertoires in COVID-19. The repertoire was sequenced with immunoSEQ multiplex PCR; TCRdb's copy has only in-frame clones and lacks some. The data show under 20,000 clones, with approximately 88% seen just once and more than 3% held by the top ten. The sample taken for sequencing was peripheral blood. These receptors were taken from a human donor in a cohort sampled during active COVID-19. CDR3s include the opening cysteine and the closing phenylalanine or tryptophan. The D gene is left open where the match is weak. Not every row has a clone size; where given, it reads once, few, many or a size class.

clone size: NA; D gene: NA; J gene: TRBJ1-5; V gene: TRBV30; CDR3 protein: CAWSVQGNQPQHF; CDR3 DNA: TGTGCCTGGAGTGTCCAGGGCAATCAGCCCCAGCATTTT
clone size: NA; D gene: TRBD2; J gene: TRBJ2-3; V gene: TRBV9; CDR3 protein: CASSVNLAATQYF; CDR3 DNA: TGTGCCAGCAGCGTCAACCTAGCGGCTACGCAGTATTTT
clone size: NA; D gene: NA; J gene: TRBJ2-3; V gene: TRBV5-1; CDR3 protein: CASRLEQGADTQYF; CDR3 DNA: TGCGCCAGCAGGTTGGAACAGGGCGCAGATACGCAGTATTTT
clone size: NA; D gene: NA; J gene: TRBJ2-7; V gene: TRBV19; CDR3 protein: CASSSREPGEQYF; CDR3 DNA: TGTGCCAGTAGTAGCCGGGAACCGGGCGAGCAGTACTTC
clone size: NA; D gene: NA; J gene: TRBJ2-1; V gene: TRBV7-8; CDR3 protein: CASSLVPGTYNEQFF; CDR3 DNA: TGTGCCAGCAGCTTAGTACCGGGTACCTACAATGAGCAGTTCTTC
clone size: NA; D gene: NA; J gene: TRBJ2-7; V gene: TRBV20-1; CDR3 protein: CSASRGFSPYEQYF; CDR3 DNA: TGCAGTGCTAGTAGGGGTTTTTCGCCCTACGAGCAGTACTTC
clone size: NA; D gene: NA; J gene: TRBJ2-3; V gene: TRBV28; CDR3 protein: CASSPAARAQDTQYF; CDR3 DNA: TGTGCCAGCAGCCCGGCAGCCAGGGCACAAGATACGCAGTATTTT
clone size: once; D gene: TRBD1; J gene: TRBJ2-5; V gene: TRBV6-5; CDR3 protein: CASSRPGTVHETQYF; CDR3 DNA: TGTGCCAGCAGTCGACCCGGGACAGTACATGAGACCCAGTACTTC
clone size: NA; D gene: NA; J gene: TRBJ2-7; V gene: TRBV12-3/TRBV12-4; CDR3 protein: CASRPVPSGEQYF; CDR3 DNA: TGTGCCAGCAGGCCCGTTCCGTCGGGTGAGCAGTACTTC
clone size: NA; D gene: TRBD2; J gene: TRBJ2-1; V gene: TRBV5-4; CDR3 protein: CASSLALGTSGNEQFF; CDR3 DNA: TGTGCCAGCAGCTTGGCCCTCGGGACTAGCGGAAATGAGCAGTTCTTC
clone size: NA; D gene: NA; J gene: TRBJ2-3; V gene: TRBV5-1; CDR3 protein: CASSLKQPGDTQYF; CDR3 DNA: TGCGCCAGCAGCTTAAAACAACCGGGAGATACGCAGTATTTT
clone size: NA; D gene: NA; J gene: TRBJ1-1; V gene: TRBV6-5; CDR3 protein: CATSSVGSTEAFF; CDR3 DNA: TGTGCCACCTCATCAGTGGGGAGCACTGAAGCTTTCTTT
clone size: NA; D gene: NA; J gene: TRBJ2-3; V gene: TRBV20-1; CDR3 protein: CSAILLDTQYF; CDR3 DNA: TGCAGTGCTATCCTTCTGGATACGCAGTATTTT
clone size: NA; D gene: NA; J gene: TRBJ1-6; V gene: TRBV28; CDR3 protein: CASSQTSAPLHF; CDR3 DNA: TGTGCCAGCAGTCAAACCTCGGCACCCCTCCACTTT
clone size: NA; D gene: NA; J gene: TRBJ1-1; V gene: TRBV5-1; CDR3 protein: CASSGATANTEAFF; CDR3 DNA: TGCGCCAGCAGCGGGGCGACAGCGAACACTGAAGCTTTCTTT
clone size: NA; D gene: NA; J gene: TRBJ2-7; V gene: TRBV5-1; CDR3 protein: CASSFSGGAYEQYF; CDR3 DNA: TGCGCCAGCAGCTTCTCGGGCGGGGCCTACGAGCAGTACTTC
clone size: NA; D gene: TRBD2; J gene: TRBJ2-5; V gene: TRBV18; CDR3 protein: CASSRRLAGDQETQYF; CDR3 DNA: TGTGCCAGCTCACGGCGCCTAGCGGGAGACCAAGAGACCCAGTACTTC
clone size: NA; D gene: NA; J gene: TRBJ2-3; V gene: TRBV28; CDR3 protein: CATKSTDTQYF; CDR3 DNA: TGTGCCACCAAAAGCACAGATACGCAGTATTTT
clone size: NA; D gene: NA; J gene: TRBJ2-3; V gene: TRBV6-5; CDR3 protein: CASRPGLLTDTQYF; CDR3 DNA: TGTGCCAGCAGGCCGGGACTGCTCACAGATACGCAGTATTTT
clone size: NA; D gene: NA; J gene: TRBJ1-1; V gene: TRBV5-1; CDR3 protein: CASSLGSTGPHTEAFF; CDR3 DNA: TGCGCCAGCAGCTTGGGGTCTACAGGGCCCCACACTGAAGCTTTCTTT
clone size: NA; D gene: NA; J gene: TRBJ2-7; V gene: TRBV2; CDR3 protein: CASSTTDHGQGRSYEQYF; CDR3 DNA: TGTGCCAGCAGCACCACCGATCATGGGCAGGGGCGCAGTTACGAGCAGTACTTC
clone size: NA; D gene: TRBD2; J gene: TRBJ2-5; V gene: TRBV30; CDR3 protein: CAWGLAGAETQYF; CDR3 DNA: TGTGCCTGGGGACTAGCGGGAGCAGAGACCCAGTACTTC
clone size: NA; D gene: TRBD1; J gene: TRBJ1-2; V gene: TRBV18; CDR3 protein: CASSPGTGAGYTF; CDR3 DNA: TGTGCCAGCTCACCAGGCACAGGGGCTGGCTACACCTTC